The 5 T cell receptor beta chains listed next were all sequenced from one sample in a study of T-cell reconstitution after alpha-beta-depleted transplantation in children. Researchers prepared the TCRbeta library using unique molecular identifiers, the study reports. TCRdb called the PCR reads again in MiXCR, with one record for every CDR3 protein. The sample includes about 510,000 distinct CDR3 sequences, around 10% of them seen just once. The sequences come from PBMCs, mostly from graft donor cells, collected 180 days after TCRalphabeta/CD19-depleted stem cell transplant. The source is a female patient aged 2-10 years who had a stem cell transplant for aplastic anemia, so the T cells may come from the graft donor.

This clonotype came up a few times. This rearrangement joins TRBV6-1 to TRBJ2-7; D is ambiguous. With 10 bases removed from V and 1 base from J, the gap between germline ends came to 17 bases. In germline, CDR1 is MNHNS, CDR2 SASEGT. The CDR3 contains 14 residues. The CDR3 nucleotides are TGTGCCATAACACCGGACCCTAGTTCCTACGAGCAGTACTTC. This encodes CAITPDPSSYEQYF.

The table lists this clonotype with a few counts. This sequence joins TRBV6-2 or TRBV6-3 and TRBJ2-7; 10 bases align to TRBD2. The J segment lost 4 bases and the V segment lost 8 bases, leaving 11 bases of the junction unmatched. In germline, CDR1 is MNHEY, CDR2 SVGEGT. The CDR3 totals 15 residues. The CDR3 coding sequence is TGTGCCAGCCGGGGGACCGGACTAGCGGTGTACGAGCAGTACGTC. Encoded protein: CASRGTGLAVYEQYV.

The CDR3 loop reads CASSLFQGGTGELFF. CDR3 bases: TGTGCCAGCAGTTTATTCCAGGGTGGTACCGGGGAGCTGTTTTTT. J is TRBJ2-2 and V is TRBV28; D is possibly TRBD1 (5 bases). Trimming took off 1 base at V and 5 bases at J, with 11 bases between the two ends. Looked up from germline, CDR1 is MDHEN and CDR2 is SYDVKM. There are 15 residues in the CDR3.

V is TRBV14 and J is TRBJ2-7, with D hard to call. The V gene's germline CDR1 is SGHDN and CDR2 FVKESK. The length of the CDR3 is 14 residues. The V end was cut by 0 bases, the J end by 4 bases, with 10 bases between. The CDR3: CASSQDPSSYEQYF. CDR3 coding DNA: TGTGCCAGCAGCCAAGACCCGTCTAGTTACGAGCAGTACTTC. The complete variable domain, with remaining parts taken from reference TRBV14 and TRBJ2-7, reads EAGVTQFPSHSVIEKGQTVTLRCDPISGHDNLYWYRRVMGKEIKFLLHFVKESKQDESGMPNNRFLAERTGGTYSTLKVQPAELEDSGVYFCASSQDPSSYEQYFGPGTRLTVT.

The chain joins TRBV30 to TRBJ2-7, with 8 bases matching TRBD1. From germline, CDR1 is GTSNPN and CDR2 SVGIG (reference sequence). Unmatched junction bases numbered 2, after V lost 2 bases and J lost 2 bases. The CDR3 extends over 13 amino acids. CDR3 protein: CAWSPDRAYEQYF. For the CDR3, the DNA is TGTGCCTGGAGTCCGGACAGGGCCTACGAGCAGTACTTC.